The present entry profiles one T cell receptor (beta chain) with its context. The data derive from a study of cytomegalovirus exposure and HLA in healthy donors. With 60 Vbeta and 13 Jbeta primers, the PCR was carried out. Using immunoSEQ multiplex PCR, the repertoire was profiled, and TCRdb retains in-frame clones only, with some absent. This table holds around 130,000 clones, around three quarters found once. Per the germline V gene, CDR1 is WSHSY and CDR2 is SAAADI. V was cut by 5 bases and J by 1 base, with 6 bases left in between. The CDR3 extends over 12 amino acids. Sequencing input: PBMCs. This TCR derives from a male donor in good health and CMV-seronegative. This sequence joins TRBV10-2 and TRBJ2-7; no reliable D call. CDR3 bases: TGCGCCAGCAGTAGCATATCCTACGAGCAGTACTTC. This translates into CASSSISYEQYF.